The clone carrying this T cell receptor (beta chain) was seen a handful of times. TCRdb re-derived calls from the RT-PCR reads in MiXCR, one entry per CDR3 protein. The sample holds about 700,000 distinct CDR3 sequences, 12% to 15% seen once. J gave up 1 base and V 4 bases, and 6 bases lay outside the gene matches. Germline CDR1 reads GTSNPN; CDR2 reads SVGIG (reference sequence). The CDR3 contains 14 residues. Material: memory CD4+ T cells from blood. V gene TRBV30 combines with J gene TRBJ1-1; 7 nucleotides line up with TRBD1. This sequence was found in a female donor in good health, serving as a healthy control. CDR3 loop: CAWNLWDRNTEAFF. CDR3 DNA: TGTGCCTGGAACTTATGGGACAGGAACACTGAAGCTTTCTTT.